Below are 5 T cell receptor beta chains sequenced from a single sample in a study of human T cells and chemical hapten exposure. TCRdb recomputed calls from the RACE reads with MiXCR, one row per CDR3 protein. The sample lists a few hundred thousand distinct CDR3 sequences; roughly 4.8% were seen once. Time point: patch test 1, 2 weeks after DPC sensitization. Treatment reported: therapeutic diphenylcyclopropenone sensitization with weekly scalp DPC. Sequencing used whole blood, obtained in connection with sensitization to the hapten diphenylcyclopropenone (DPC). These receptors all come from a woman in her forties or fifties with alopecia areata. Some clones in this sample may be carry-over from other donors' samples.

This clonotype was seen repeatedly, ten times or more. The chain employs TRBV15 and TRBJ2-6; D remains unclear. From germline, CDR1 is LNHNV and CDR2 YYDKDF (reference sequence). The germline V and J ends were trimmed by 0 bases and 0 bases, with 9 bases remaining between them. The CDR3 totals 17 residues. CDR3 loop: CATSRDKRSSGANVLTF. As DNA, the CDR3 is TGTGCCACCAGCAGAGATAAAAGGTCCTCTGGGGCCAACGTCCTGACTTTC.

This clonotype showed up many times. The rearrangement links TRBV28 to TRBJ2-1; 7 bases match TRBD2. Germline loops: CDR1 MDHEN, CDR2 SYDVKM. V lost 9 bases to trimming and J lost 6 bases; unmatched junction nucleotides: 5. CDR3 length: 12 amino acids. The CDR3 loop is CASALAANEQFF. The CDR3 DNA follows: TGTGCCAGTGCTCTAGCGGCCAATGAGCAGTTCTTC.

The chain has TRBV28 and TRBJ1-1; possibly TRBD1 for D (5 bases). The CDR3 is 14 amino acids. From germline, CDR1 is MDHEN and CDR2 SYDVKM. V was pared by 6 bases and J by 0 bases, with 11 bases between. The CDR3 spells CASRYTGMNTEAFF. The CDR3 DNA reads TGTGCCAGCAGGTATACAGGTATGAACACTGAAGCTTTCTTT.

There are a few counts of this clonotype. This rearrangement joins TRBV5-4 to TRBJ1-1; 7 nucleotides align to TRBD1. Per the germline V gene, CDR1 is SGHNT and CDR2 is YYREEE (reference sequence). The CDR3 is 14 residues long. The trim removed 4 bases at V and 0 bases at J, leaving 3 bases unmatched. CDR3 region: CASSTGAMNTEAFF. CDR3 nucleotide sequence: TGTGCCAGCAGCACAGGGGCGATGAACACTGAAGCTTTCTTT.

The V call is TRBV6-2 or TRBV6-3, the J call TRBJ1-5, with D perhaps TRBD1 (6 bases). Between the trimmed V and J ends, which lost 4 bases and 6 bases, there was a span of 16 bases. This CDR3 comprises 15 residues. Germline CDR1 MNHEY, CDR2 SVGEGT. The CDR3 DNA follows: TGTGCCAGCAGTTCCTCGGGGGGCGTCGGTCAGCCCCAGCATTTT. This codes for CASSSSGGVGQPQHF.